This section outlines one T cell receptor (beta chain) sequence together with its context. The data are from a study of blood T cell repertoires in COVID-19. On the study more broadly: Italy, Spain and the United States were the sources of the convalescent and acute COVID-19 samples. In each case, the material was cDNA or gDNA derived from T cells, B-cell-depleted T cells, or PBMCs.

In the authors' methods: Amplification from reference gene primers served as the basis for estimated nucleated cell counts. The repertoire was sequenced with immunoSEQ multiplex PCR; TCRdb's copy has only in-frame clones and lacks some. V and J calls and clone size are copied from that table; D and trimming were computed from the DNA. The data show 270,000 or so clones, 80% to 90% seen once. The sequence was collected from a middle-aged man with acute or convalescent COVID-19. Material for sequencing was peripheral blood.

As DNA, the CDR3 is TGCGCCAGCAGCTTGGTCCATAGTGAAAAACTGTTTTTT. Translation: CASSLVHSEKLFF. The gene calls are TRBV5-1 and TRBJ1-4, with D uncertain. Per the germline V gene, CDR1 is SGHRS and CDR2 is YFSETQ. V dropped 0 bases and J dropped 7 bases, with 7 bases sitting between them. The CDR3 covers 13 residues.